This TCR beta chain was sequenced during a study of blood T cell repertoires in COVID-19. Study context: The origin of the acute and convalescent COVID-19 samples was the United States, Italy and Spain.

V lost 2 bases and J lost 2; bases outside the gene matches: 3. The CDR3 loop spans 15 amino acids. CDR1 and CDR2 from the germline V gene are LNHNV and YYDKDF (reference sequence). As handled by the study authors: The authors estimated nucleated cell counts from reference gene primer amplification. The assay was immunoSEQ multiplex PCR, and TCRdb's table has in-frame clones only and misses some. The V and J calls and clone size were taken over from that table, and D and trimming were inferred from the DNA. The data show about 140,000 clones, with approximately 80% seen just once and 15% to 20% held by the top ten.

The chain recombines TRBV15 with TRBJ2-5; 9 bases line up with TRBD1. The receptor comes from a man aged 45-65 years with acute or convalescent COVID-19. The sample was peripheral blood. CDR3: CATSRSTGGQETQYF. Written as DNA, the CDR3 is TGTGCCACCAGCAGATCGACAGGGGGGCAAGAGACCCAGTACTTC. Full variable domain (rest looked up from reference TRBV15 and TRBJ2-5): DAMVIQNPRYQVTQFGKPVTLSCSQTLNHNVMYWYQQKSSQAPKLLFHYYDKDFNNEADTPDNFQSRRPNTSFCFLDIRSPGLGDTAMYLCATSRSTGGQETQYFGPGTRLLVL.